This passage covers 2 T cell receptor beta chains from one sample sequenced in a study of cytomegalovirus exposure and HLA in healthy donors. Use of 60 Vbeta and 13 Jbeta primers characterized the PCR. Data came from immunoSEQ multiplex PCR; TCRdb stores just in-frame clones and leaves some out. This sample yields approximately 160,000 clones, of which 68% are seen a single time; 3.5% to 5.5% belongs to the top ten. The sequenced material came from PBMCs. These receptors came from a woman aged 18 to 35 in good health and CMV-seropositive.

The table lists this clone with a few counts. The chain uses TRBV9 and TRBJ1-6; 7 nucleotides match TRBD1. In germline, CDR1 is SGDLS, CDR2 YYNGEE. The V segment lost 4 bases and the J segment 7 bases; nucleotides outside the gene matches: 8. This CDR3 has 15 residues. DNA for the CDR3: TGTGCCAGCAGCTCATCGGGACAGTCAAATTCACCCCTCCACTTT. This translates into CASSSSGQSNSPLHF.

The chain joins TRBV6-6 to TRBJ2-3, with D hard to call. The CDR3 runs to 15 residues. CDR1 and CDR2 (germline): MNHNY, SVGAGI (reference sequence). The V end was cut by 6 bases, the J end by 2 bases, with 15 bases between. Here the CDR3 reads CASSFTHPATDTQYF. DNA for the CDR3: TGTGCCAGCAGCTTCACTCACCCTGCCACAGATACGCAGTATTTT.